This T cell receptor (beta chain) was identified during a study of blood T cells in healthy people across ages. Together with a sample-barcoded 5' primer, a J-beta primer mix was included in a second PCR lasting roughly 6 to 12 cycles. From the 5' RACE reads, TCRdb called clonotypes with MiXCR, one entry per CDR3 protein. The sample includes roughly 1,300,000 distinct CDR3 sequences, roughly 60% of them seen just once. The sequenced material came from blood. The sequence was obtained from a man aged 18 to 30 in good health.

The CDR3 region is CASSQPRSSGGNEQFF. CDR3 coding DNA: TGCGCCAGCAGCCAGCCCAGGTCCTCCGGGGGAAATGAGCAGTTCTTC. The chain couples TRBV4-1 to TRBJ2-1, with D possibly TRBD2 on 6 matching bases. Germline-derived CDR1 and CDR2 are MGHRA and YSYEKL. This CDR3 spans 16 amino acids. Trimming stripped 3 bases from V and 7 bases from J, with 19 bases between.